These T cell receptor beta chains were read from a single sample in a study of radiation and T cells in renal cell carcinoma. Sequenced by immunoSEQ multiplex PCR; TCRdb stores in-frame clones only, minus some. Of 45,000 or so clones listed, approximately 83% were seen once; the top ten hold roughly 30%. Sequences were derived from blood, sampled from a patient whose treatment included radiotherapy and nephrectomy. The receptor set was obtained from a woman in her 70s with renal cell carcinoma. Each CDR3 is given with its conserved first and last residue. The order of the fields is CDR3 protein, D gene, J gene, V gene. The D gene is left open where the match is weak.

CDR3aa: CASSRGDQPQHF
d_gene: .
j_gene: TRBJ1-5
v_gene: TRBV7-9

CDR3aa: CASSLGTGSGANVLTF
d_gene: TRBD1
j_gene: TRBJ2-6
v_gene: TRBV5-4

CDR3aa: CASSPSGVGNQPQHF
d_gene: .
j_gene: TRBJ1-5
v_gene: TRBV6-5

CDR3aa: CATGLAGEGDTQYF
d_gene: TRBD2
j_gene: TRBJ2-3
v_gene: TRBV25-1

CDR3aa: CASSIDRAYGYTF
d_gene: TRBD1
j_gene: TRBJ1-2
v_gene: TRBV19

CDR3aa: CASSYSKETGEQYF
d_gene: .
j_gene: TRBJ2-7
v_gene: TRBV6-6

CDR3aa: CASSFSGGARNEQFF
d_gene: TRBD2
j_gene: TRBJ2-1
v_gene: TRBV5-4

CDR3aa: CASSQEIQVPWSGANVLTF
d_gene: .
j_gene: TRBJ2-6
v_gene: TRBV4-2

CDR3aa: CASSSGAAQETQYF
d_gene: .
j_gene: TRBJ2-5
v_gene: TRBV5-1

CDR3aa: CASSLYPTSPF
d_gene: .
j_gene: TRBJ2-4
v_gene: TRBV11-3

CDR3aa: CAWELGGGSYEQYF
d_gene: .
j_gene: TRBJ2-7
v_gene: TRBV30

CDR3aa: CASRQGLGTGELFF
d_gene: TRBD2
j_gene: TRBJ2-2
v_gene: TRBV7-2

CDR3aa: CAWVTGARYNSPLHF
d_gene: TRBD1
j_gene: TRBJ1-6
v_gene: TRBV23-1

CDR3aa: CASSESRQGVYSPLHF
d_gene: TRBD1
j_gene: TRBJ1-6
v_gene: TRBV10-2

CDR3aa: CASSPGTGGTGELFF
d_gene: TRBD1
j_gene: TRBJ2-2
v_gene: TRBV19